This T cell receptor (beta chain) was obtained from a study of blood T cell repertoires in COVID-19. The CDR3 spans 15 residues. Germline CDR1 is MNHEY and CDR2 is SVGAGI. Trimming left V 6 bases short and J 0 bases short, with 12 bases between. Under the authors' procedure: Reference gene primer amplification gave estimated nucleated cell counts. Here immunoSEQ multiplex PCR was the method, and the copy in TCRdb shows in-frame clones only, minus some. V, J and clone size were drawn from that table, and D and trimming were deduced from the DNA. The sample lists about 180,000 clones, around three quarters occurring once.

The sequenced sample was peripheral blood. The sequence was obtained from a man in his sixties or seventies with active or convalescent COVID-19. This sequence joins TRBV6-5 and TRBJ1-5; the D is unclear. The CDR3 nucleotides read TGTGCCAGCAGCCGAGCTGTGAATAGCAATCAGCCCCAGCATTTT. Protein sequence: CASSRAVNSNQPQHF.